This entry features one T cell receptor (beta chain) sequence. This sample is drawn from a study of human CD8 memory T cell subsets. Production of TCR beta libraries used UMI-labeled 5' RACE as the method. TCRdb reanalyzed the 5' RACE reads and collapses them to one entry per CDR3 protein, without DNA. The table for this sample gives about 5,400 distinct CDR3 sequences. Germline V CDR1 and CDR2: MDHEN, SYDVKM. This CDR3 is built from 12 residues. This chain connects TRBV28 to TRBJ1-1; TCRdb's D call, TRBD1, is unchecked because there is no DNA. Sequences were obtained from CD8+ effector memory T cells (TEM) sorted from PBMCs. Stated subset: effector memory CD8 T cells, CCR7- CD45RO+ CD95+. The source is a human donor in good health. CDR3 sequence reads: CASSLGGGEAFF.